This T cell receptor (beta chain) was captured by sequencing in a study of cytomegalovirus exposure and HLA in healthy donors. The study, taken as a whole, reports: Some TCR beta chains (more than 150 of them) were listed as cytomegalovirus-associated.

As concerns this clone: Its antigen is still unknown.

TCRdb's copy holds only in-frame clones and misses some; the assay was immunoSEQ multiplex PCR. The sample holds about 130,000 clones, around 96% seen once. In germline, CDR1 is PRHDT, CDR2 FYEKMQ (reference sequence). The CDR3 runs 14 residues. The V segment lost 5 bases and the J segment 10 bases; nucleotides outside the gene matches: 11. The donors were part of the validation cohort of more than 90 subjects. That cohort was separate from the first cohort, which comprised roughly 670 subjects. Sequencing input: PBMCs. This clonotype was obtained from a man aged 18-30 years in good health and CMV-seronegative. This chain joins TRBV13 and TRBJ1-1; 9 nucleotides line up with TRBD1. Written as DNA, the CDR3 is TGTGCCAGCAGCCGATCCGGGACAGGGATCCGAGCTTTCTTT. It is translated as CASSRSGTGIRAFF.